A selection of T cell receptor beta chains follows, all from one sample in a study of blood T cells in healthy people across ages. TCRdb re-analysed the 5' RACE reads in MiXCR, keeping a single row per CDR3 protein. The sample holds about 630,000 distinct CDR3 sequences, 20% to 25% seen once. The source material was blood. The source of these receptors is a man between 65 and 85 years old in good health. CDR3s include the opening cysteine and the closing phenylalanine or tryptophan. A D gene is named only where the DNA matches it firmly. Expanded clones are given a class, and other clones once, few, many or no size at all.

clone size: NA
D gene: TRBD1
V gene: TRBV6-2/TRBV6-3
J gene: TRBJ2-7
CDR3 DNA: TGTGCCAGCAACGACAGGGTTCCTACCGAGCAGTACTTC
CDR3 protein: CASNDRVPTEQYF

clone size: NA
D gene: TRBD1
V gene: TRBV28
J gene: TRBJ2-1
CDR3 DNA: TGTCTATTGGGGGGACAGGGAGAGTTATCCTACTACAATGAGCAGTTCTTC
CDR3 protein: CLLGGQGELSYYNEQFF

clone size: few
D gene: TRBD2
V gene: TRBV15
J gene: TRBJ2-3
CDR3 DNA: TGTGCCTCTTCTAGCGGGGGTTACGACACAGATACGCAGTATTTT
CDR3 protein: CASSSGGYDTDTQYF

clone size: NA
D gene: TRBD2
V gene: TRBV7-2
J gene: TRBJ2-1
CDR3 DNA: TGTGCCAGCAACCTAGCGGGAGGTGTGAATGAGCAGTTCTTC
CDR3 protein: CASNLAGGVNEQFF

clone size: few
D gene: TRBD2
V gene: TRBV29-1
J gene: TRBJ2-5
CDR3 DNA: TGCAGCGTTGGAGAAGCGGGAGCCTCCAATGAGCAGTACTTC
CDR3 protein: CSVGEAGASNEQYF

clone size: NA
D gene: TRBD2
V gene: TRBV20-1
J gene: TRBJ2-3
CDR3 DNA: TGCAGTGCCGATAGCGGGGTAGGGACAGATACGCAGTATTTT
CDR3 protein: CSADSGVGTDTQYF

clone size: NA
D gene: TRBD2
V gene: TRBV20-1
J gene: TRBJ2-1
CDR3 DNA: TGCAGTGCTAGAGTGGGACTAGCGGCGTCCTACAATGAGCAGTTCTTC
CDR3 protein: CSARVGLAASYNEQFF

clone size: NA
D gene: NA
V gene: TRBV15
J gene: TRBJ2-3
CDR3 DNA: TGTGCCACCAGCAGAGATCTGGCAGGATACACAGATACGCAGTATTTT
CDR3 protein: CATSRDLAGYTDTQYF

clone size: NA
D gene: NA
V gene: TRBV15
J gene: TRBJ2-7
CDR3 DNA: TGTGCCATCAGCAGAGATTTAGCCCACTACGAGCAGTACTTC
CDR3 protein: CAISRDLAHYEQYF

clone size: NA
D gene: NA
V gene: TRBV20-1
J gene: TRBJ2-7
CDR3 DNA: TGCAGTGCTAGGTGGGCAGGGGAAAAAGACGAGCAGTACTTC
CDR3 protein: CSARWAGEKDEQYF

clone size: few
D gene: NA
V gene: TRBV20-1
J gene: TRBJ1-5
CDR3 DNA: TGCAGTGCTGCCGACAGACTCAATCAGCCCCAGCATTTT
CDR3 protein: CSAADRLNQPQHF

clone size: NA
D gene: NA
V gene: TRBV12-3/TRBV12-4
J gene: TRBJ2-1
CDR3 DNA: TGTGCCAGCAGTTCCCGGTCCCTAGCGGAGCAGTTCTTC
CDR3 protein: CASSSRSLAEQFF

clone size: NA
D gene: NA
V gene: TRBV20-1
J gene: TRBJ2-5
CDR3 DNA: TGCAGTGCTCTAGCCGGTTGGAACCAAGAGACCCAGTACTTC
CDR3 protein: CSALAGWNQETQYF

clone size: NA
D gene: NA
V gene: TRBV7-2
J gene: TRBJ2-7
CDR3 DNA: TGTGCCAGCAATGACGAGCAGTACTTC
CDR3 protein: CASNDEQYF

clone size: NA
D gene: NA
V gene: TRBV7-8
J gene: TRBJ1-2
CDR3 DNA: TGTGCCAGCAGCTTAGATCCGGGACTAAACTATGGCTACACCTTC
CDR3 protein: CASSLDPGLNYGYTF

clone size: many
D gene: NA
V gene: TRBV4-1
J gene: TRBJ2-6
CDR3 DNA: TGCGCCAGCAGCCAACAAGACACTTCTGGGGCCAACGTCCTGACTTTC
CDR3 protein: CASSQQDTSGANVLTF

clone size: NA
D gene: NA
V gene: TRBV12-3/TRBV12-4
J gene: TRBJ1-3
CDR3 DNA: TGTGCCAGCAGTTTTTTACCGAACTCTGGAAACACCATATATTTT
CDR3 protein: CASSFLPNSGNTIYF

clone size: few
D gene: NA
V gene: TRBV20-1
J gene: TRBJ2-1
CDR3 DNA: TGCAGTGCTAGGCAGGGTGGCGAGCAGTTCTTC
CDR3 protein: CSARQGGEQFF

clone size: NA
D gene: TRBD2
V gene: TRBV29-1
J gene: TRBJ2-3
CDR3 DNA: TGCAGCGTTGGGGCCGGGACTAGCGGCACAGATACGCAGTATTTT
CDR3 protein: CSVGAGTSGTDTQYF

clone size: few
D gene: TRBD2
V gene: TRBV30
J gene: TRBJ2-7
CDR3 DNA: TGTGCAGCACTAGCGGGAACTTACGAGCAGTACTTC
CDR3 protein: CAALAGTYEQYF

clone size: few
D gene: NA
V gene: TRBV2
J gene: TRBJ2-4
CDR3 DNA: TGTGCCAGCAGTGATTGGGACGGGGCCAAAAACATTCAGTACTTC
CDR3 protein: CASSDWDGAKNIQYF

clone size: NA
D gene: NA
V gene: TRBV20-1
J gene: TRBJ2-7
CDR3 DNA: TGCAGTGCTAAAAGGGGGGGCCACTCCTACGAGCAGTACTTC
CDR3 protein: CSAKRGGHSYEQYF

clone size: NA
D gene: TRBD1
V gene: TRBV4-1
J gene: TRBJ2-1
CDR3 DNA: TGCGCCAGCAGCCCCCCGGGACAGGGGTCCAATGAGCAGTTCTTC
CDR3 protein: CASSPPGQGSNEQFF

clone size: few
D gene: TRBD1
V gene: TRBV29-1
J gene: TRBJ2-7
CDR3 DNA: TGCAGCGTTGTGGACAGGGGGCTCTACGAGCAGTACTTC
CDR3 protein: CSVVDRGLYEQYF

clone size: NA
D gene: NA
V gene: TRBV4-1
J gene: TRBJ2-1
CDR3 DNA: TGCGCCAGCAGCCAAGTTTTTTGGGATGAGCAGTTCTTC
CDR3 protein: CASSQVFWDEQFF

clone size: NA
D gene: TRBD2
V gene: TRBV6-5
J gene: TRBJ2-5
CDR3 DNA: TGTGCCAGCAGTATGCCAGCGGGAGGGCAAGAGACCCAGTACTTC
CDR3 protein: CASSMPAGGQETQYF

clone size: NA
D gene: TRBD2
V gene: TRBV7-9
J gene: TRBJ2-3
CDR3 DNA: TGTGCCAGCAGCCAAGGGAGCGGGAGTGGGACAGATACGCAGTATTTT
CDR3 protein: CASSQGSGSGTDTQYF

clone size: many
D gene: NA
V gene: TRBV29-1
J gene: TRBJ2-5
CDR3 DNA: TGCAGCGTTGAAGTATTAGGGACGGAGACCCAGTACTTC
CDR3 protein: CSVEVLGTETQYF

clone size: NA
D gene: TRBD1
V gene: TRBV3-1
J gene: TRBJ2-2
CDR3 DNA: TGTGCCAGCAGCCGACTTTGGGACAGGGAAGCCGGGGAGCTGTTTTTT
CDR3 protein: CASSRLWDREAGELFF

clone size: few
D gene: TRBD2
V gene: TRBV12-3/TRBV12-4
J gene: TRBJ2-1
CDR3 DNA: TGTGCCAGCAGTGGGACTAGACCGCACAATGAGCAGTTCTTC
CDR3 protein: CASSGTRPHNEQFF

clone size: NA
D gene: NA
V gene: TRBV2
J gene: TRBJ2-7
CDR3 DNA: TGTGCCAGCAGTGCCGACGTCGGCTACGAGCAGTACTTC
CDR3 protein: CASSADVGYEQYF

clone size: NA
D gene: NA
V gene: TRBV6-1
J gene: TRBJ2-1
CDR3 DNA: TGTGCCAGCCTCCGGGACTTTAACAATGAGCAGTTCTTC
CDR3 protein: CASLRDFNNEQFF

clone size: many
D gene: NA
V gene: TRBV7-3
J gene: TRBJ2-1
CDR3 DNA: TGTGCCAGCAGCTTAACGGGCGGGACCTCCTACAATGAGCAGTTCTTC
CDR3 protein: CASSLTGGTSYNEQFF

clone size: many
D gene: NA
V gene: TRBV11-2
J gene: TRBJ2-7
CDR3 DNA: TGTGCCAGCAGCTTAGCTATCACTCTAGCGCACTACGAGCAGTACTTC
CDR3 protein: CASSLAITLAHYEQYF

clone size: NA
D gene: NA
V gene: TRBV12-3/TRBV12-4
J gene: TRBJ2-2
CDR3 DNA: TGTGCCAGCAGTTTGGGCAGGGCGGCCACCGGGGAGCTGTTTTTT
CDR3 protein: CASSLGRAATGELFF

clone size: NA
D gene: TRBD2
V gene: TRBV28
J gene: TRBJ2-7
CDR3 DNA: TGTGCCAGCATTCAGGGAGGGACCTCCTACGAGCAGTACTTC
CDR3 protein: CASIQGGTSYEQYF

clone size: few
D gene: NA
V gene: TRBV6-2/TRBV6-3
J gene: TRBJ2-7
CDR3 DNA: TGTGCCAGCAGTTACGGAGCGGATATGATGCAGTACTTC
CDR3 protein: CASSYGADMMQYF

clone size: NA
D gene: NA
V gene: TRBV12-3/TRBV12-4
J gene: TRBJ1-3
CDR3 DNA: TGTGCCAGCAGTTTAGAACTGTCTGTCTCTGGAAACACCATATATTTT
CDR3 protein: CASSLELSVSGNTIYF

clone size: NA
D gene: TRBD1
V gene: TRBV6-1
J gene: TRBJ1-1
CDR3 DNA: TGTGCCAGCAGGGACAGGGTGACCACTGAAGCTTTCTTT
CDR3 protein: CASRDRVTTEAFF

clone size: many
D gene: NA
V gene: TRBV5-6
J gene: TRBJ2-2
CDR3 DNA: TGTGCCAGCAGAATGGACCCCGGGAGCATGTATTTCGCCGGGGAGCTGTTTTTT
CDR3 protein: CASRMDPGSMYFAGELFF

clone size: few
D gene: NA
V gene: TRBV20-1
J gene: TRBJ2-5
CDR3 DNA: TGCAGTCCTTTATATGCGGAGACCCAGTACTTC
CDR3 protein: CSPLYAETQYF

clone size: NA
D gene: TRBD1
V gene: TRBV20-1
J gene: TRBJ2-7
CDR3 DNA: TGCAGTGCTCTCTCCGGGACAGGGACCTCCGAGCAGTACTTC
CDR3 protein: CSALSGTGTSEQYF

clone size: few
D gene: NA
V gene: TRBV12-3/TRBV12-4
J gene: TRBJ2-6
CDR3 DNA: TGTGCCAGCAGTGGGGGCTCACACACGGCCAACGTCCTGACTTTC
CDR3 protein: CASSGGSHTANVLTF

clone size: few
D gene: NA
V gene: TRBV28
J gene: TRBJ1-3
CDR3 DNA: TGTGCCAGCAGTCTACCCTCAGTGATTGGAAACACCATATATTTT
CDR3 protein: CASSLPSVIGNTIYF

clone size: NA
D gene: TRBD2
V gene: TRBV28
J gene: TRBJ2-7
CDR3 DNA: TGTGCCAGCAGTTTCTCCCCTAGCGGGGGTTACTCCTACGAGCAGTACTTC
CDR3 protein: CASSFSPSGGYSYEQYF

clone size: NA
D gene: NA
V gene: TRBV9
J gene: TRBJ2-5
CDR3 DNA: TGTGCCAGCAGCGCCCCGCCGGAGGCGACCCAGTACTTC
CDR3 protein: CASSAPPEATQYF

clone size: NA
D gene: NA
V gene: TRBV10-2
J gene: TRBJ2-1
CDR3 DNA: TGCGCCATCCAGGGGGCGGGAGGCATCACTGAGCAGTTCTTC
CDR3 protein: CAIQGAGGITEQFF

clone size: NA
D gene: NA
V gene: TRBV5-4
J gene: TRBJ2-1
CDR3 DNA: TGTGCCAGCAGCTTGCCCCTATCCAATGAGCAGTTCTTC
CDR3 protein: CASSLPLSNEQFF

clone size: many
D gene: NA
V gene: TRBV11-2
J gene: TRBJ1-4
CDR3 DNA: TGTGCCAGCAGCTTTCAAGGAGCAACTAATGAAAAACTGTTTTTT
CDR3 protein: CASSFQGATNEKLFF

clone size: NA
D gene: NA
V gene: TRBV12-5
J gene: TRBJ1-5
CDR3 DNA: TGTGCTAGTGGTCCACAAACCGGGGAGGTTTATAGCAATCAGCCCCAGCATTTT
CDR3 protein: CASGPQTGEVYSNQPQHF

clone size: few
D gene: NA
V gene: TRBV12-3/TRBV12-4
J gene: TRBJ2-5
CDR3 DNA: TGTGCCAGCAGTTTTTGGCCCGGAGAGCAGTACTTC
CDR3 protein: CASSFWPGEQYF

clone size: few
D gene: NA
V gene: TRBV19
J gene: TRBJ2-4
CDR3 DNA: TGTGCCAGTAGTATAGAGAACAGACTAGCCAAAAACATTCAGTACTTC
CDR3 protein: CASSIENRLAKNIQYF

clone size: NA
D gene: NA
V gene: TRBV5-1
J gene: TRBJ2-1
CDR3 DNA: TGCGCCAGCAGCTTGGGGAACCTAGACTGGAATGAGCAGTTCTTC
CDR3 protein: CASSLGNLDWNEQFF

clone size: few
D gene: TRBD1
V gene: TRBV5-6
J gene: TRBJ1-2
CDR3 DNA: TGTGCCAGCAGCCGGGCCGGGACAGAGAATAACTATGGCTACACCTTC
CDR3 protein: CASSRAGTENNYGYTF

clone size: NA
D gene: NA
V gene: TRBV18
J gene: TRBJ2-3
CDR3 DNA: TGTGCCAGCTCACCTCTGGAGTCAGATACGCAGTATTTT
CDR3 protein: CASSPLESDTQYF

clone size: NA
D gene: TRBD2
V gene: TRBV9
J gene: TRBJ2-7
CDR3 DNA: TGTGCCAGCAGCGCTCGAGCGGGAGAGACTGCCGAGCAGTACTTC
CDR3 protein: CASSARAGETAEQYF

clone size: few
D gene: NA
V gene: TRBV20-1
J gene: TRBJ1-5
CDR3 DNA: TGCAGTGCTACCCACCGGGGGGGAGGTAGCAATCAGCCCCAGCATTTT
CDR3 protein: CSATHRGGGSNQPQHF